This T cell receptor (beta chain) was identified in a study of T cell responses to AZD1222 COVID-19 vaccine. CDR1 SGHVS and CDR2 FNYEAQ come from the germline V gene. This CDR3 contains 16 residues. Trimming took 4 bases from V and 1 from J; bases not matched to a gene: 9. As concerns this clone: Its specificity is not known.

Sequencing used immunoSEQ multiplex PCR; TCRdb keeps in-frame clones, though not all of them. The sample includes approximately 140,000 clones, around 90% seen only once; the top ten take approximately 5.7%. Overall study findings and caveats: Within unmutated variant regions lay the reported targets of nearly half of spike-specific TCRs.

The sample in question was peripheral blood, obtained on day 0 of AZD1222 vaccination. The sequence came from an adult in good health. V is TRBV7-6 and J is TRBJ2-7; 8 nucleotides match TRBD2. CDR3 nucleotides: TGTGCCAGCAGCTCTGGACTAGCTGGAGGATCCTACGAGCAGTACTTC. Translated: CASSSGLAGGSYEQYF.